A single sample is the source of the 22 T cell receptor beta chains below, sequenced in a study of T cell responses to AZD1222 COVID-19 vaccine. Produced via immunoSEQ multiplex PCR; TCRdb's table is partial and in-frame only. The sample carries about 140,000 clones, more than 75% recorded once. The source material was peripheral blood, sampled 28 days after the second AZD1222 dose. The source of these receptors is an adult who received the AZD1222 COVID-19 vaccine.

The rearrangement joins TRBV28 to TRBJ2-4, with D possibly matching TRBD1 (6 bases). Per germline, CDR1 MDHEN and CDR2 SYDVKM. The CDR3 has 14 residues. V was shortened by 8 bases and J by 7 bases, with 18 bases between the two germline ends. CDR3 sequence: CASGSQGFGNIQYF. The CDR3 region has the DNA TGTGCCAGCGGATCCCAGGGGTTCGGGAACATTCAGTACTTC.

The rearrangement uses TRBV19 and TRBJ1-5; no reliable D call. The CDR3 runs to 14 residues. Germline V gene lookup returns CDR1 LNHDA and CDR2 SQIVND (reference sequence). Trimming stripped 3 bases from V and 9 bases from J, with 15 bases between. This CDR3 reads CASSISGLQRPQHF. In DNA, the CDR3 is TGTGCCAGTAGTATCTCGGGATTACAGAGGCCCCAGCATTTT.

CDR3 nucleotides: TGTGCCAGCAGCTTTGATACAGGGGGCGGCCAGCCCCAGCATTTT. Translating gives CASSFDTGGGQPQHF. The rearrangement joins TRBV28 to TRBJ1-5, with 9 bases aligning to TRBD1. This CDR3 contains 15 residues. With 6 bases clipped from V and 7 bases from J, the junction kept 10 bases outside the gene matches. Germline assignment: CDR1 MDHEN and CDR2 SYDVKM.

The chain carries TRBV4-3 and TRBJ2-4; 8 bases fit TRBD1. Germline CDR1 is LGHNA and CDR2 is YSLEER. V dropped 4 bases and J dropped 2; count of bases not matched to a gene: 4. This CDR3 is 15 amino acids long. The CDR3 protein is CASSRWTGTKNIQYF. The CDR3 bases are TGCGCCAGCAGCCGCTGGACAGGGACCAAAAACATTCAGTACTTC.

The V call is TRBV7-9, the J call TRBJ2-2; D not certain. The germline V and J ends were trimmed by 3 bases and 5 bases, with 4 bases remaining between them. The CDR3 has 12 amino acids. CDR1 and CDR2 (germline): SEHNR, FQNEAQ (reference sequence). CDR3 nucleotide sequence: TGTGCCAGCAGCTTTCCTACCGGGGAGCTGTTTTTT. Translated: CASSFPTGELFF.

The chain employs TRBV21-1 and TRBJ2-2; TRBD1 is taken as the D call from the table, unchecked against the DNA. TRBV21-1 is noted as a pseudogene. CDR3 length equals 15 residues. The CDR3 loop is CASSKADRASGELFF. The DNA of the CDR3 is TGTGCCAGCAGCAAAGCGGACAGGGCTAGCGGGGAGCTGTTTTTT.

The chain carries TRBV12-2 and TRBJ1-6. TRBV12-2 is given as a pseudogene. CDR3 length equals 13 residues. DNA of the CDR3: TGTGCAAGTCGCTTGGAATGTAATTCACCCCTCCACTTT. Its protein product is CASRLECNSPLHF.

The chain is built from TRBV5-1 and TRBJ2-1, with D maybe TRBD2 (6 bases). The CDR3 runs to 16 residues. The V and J ends lost 3 bases and 6 bases respectively, with 19 bases between them. Germline V lookup: CDR1 SGHRS, CDR2 YFSETQ. The CDR3 DNA reads as TGCGCCAGCAGCTCAGCCACCGGGGGACTGGGCAATGAGCAGTTCTTC. It codes for CASSSATGGLGNEQFF.

The chain employs TRBV5-8 and TRBJ2-1; D tentatively fits TRBD1 or TRBD2 (5 bases each). Germline V lookup: CDR1 SGHTS, CDR2 YDEGEE. Trimming removed 2 bases at V and 8 bases at J, with 14 bases between. This CDR3 comprises 14 residues. The CDR3 here is CASSLRGVRDEQFF. The CDR3 coding sequence is TGTGCCAGCAGCTTAAGAGGGGTTAGGGATGAGCAGTTCTTC.

The chain links TRBV18 to TRBJ2-5; the match to TRBD2 covers 8 bases. The CDR3 runs to 16 residues. Germline CDR1 reads KGHSH; CDR2 reads LQKENI. V was clipped by 3 bases and J by 5 bases; unmatched bases: 11. Here the CDR3 reads CASSPSWERGTETQYF. The CDR3, as DNA: TGTGCCAGCTCACCCTCCTGGGAGCGGGGGACGGAGACCCAGTACTTC.

The gene calls are TRBV4-1 and TRBJ2-3; D assignment may be TRBD1 or TRBD2 (6 bases each). The germline gives CDR1 MGHRA, CDR2 YSYEKL. The CDR3 consists of 16 residues. Trimming shortened V by 1 base and J by 2 bases, and 13 bases separated the two germline ends. The CDR3 DNA reads TGCGCCAGCAGCCAAGGGTCGGGGGCCCACACAGATACGCAGTATTTT. Translation gives CASSQGSGAHTDTQYF.

This clone was counted a single time. The genes are TRBV3-1 (or the pseudogene TRBV3-2) and TRBJ2-5; 16 bases map to TRBD2. Germline CDR1 reads LGHDT; CDR2 reads YNNKEL (reference sequence). V lost 1 base to trimming and J lost 0 bases; unmatched junction nucleotides: 8. The CDR3 extends over 20 amino acids. The CDR3 sequence: CASSQVFTGLAGGNQETQYF. CDR3 in DNA: TGTGCCAGCAGCCAAGTGTTTACGGGACTAGCGGGAGGGAACCAAGAGACCCAGTACTTC.

This clone came up once. J is TRBJ2-7 and V is TRBV6-5; D could derive from TRBD1 or TRBD2 (5 bases each). CDR3 length equals 14 residues. Germline V gives CDR1 MNHEY, CDR2 SVGAGI. Trimming shortened V by 5 bases and J by 3 bases, and 14 bases separated the two germline ends. CDR3 loop: CASSLGTEHYEQYF. For the CDR3, the DNA is TGTGCCAGCAGTCTCGGGACGGAACACTACGAGCAGTACTTC.

This chain connects TRBV3-1 (or the pseudogene TRBV3-2) to TRBJ1-5; D remains ambiguous. The CDR3 has 13 residues. Germline CDR1 is LGHDT and CDR2 is YNNKEL (reference sequence). V lost 0 bases and J lost 7, with 7 bases in between. The CDR3 protein is CASSQDPRQPQHF. CDR3 DNA sequence: TGTGCCAGCAGCCAAGATCCTAGACAGCCCCAGCATTTT.

This clone has a single count. The chain combines TRBV5-1 with TRBJ2-7, with 11 bases fitting TRBD2. This CDR3 is 14 amino acids long. Per germline, CDR1 SGHRS and CDR2 YFSETQ. J gave up 2 bases and V 4 bases, and 2 bases lay outside the gene matches. The DNA for the CDR3 is TGCGCCAGCAGCGGGACTAGCGGACCCTACGAGCAGTACTTC. Translated, it gives CASSGTSGPYEQYF.

This clone came up once. The chain employs TRBV2 and TRBJ1-6; D gene uncertain. The length of the CDR3 is 13 residues. From germline, CDR1 is SNHLY and CDR2 FYNNEI. The V gene lost 6 bases and the J gene lost 7 bases, with 10 bases spanning the gap. The DNA for the CDR3 is TGTGCCAGCAGCCGGGATTGGAATTCACCCCTCCACTTT. This translates into CASSRDWNSPLHF.

The gene calls are TRBV5-5 and TRBJ1-3, with unresolved D. Trimming shortened V by 4 bases and J by 4 bases, and 18 bases separated the two germline ends. CDR1 is SGHKS and CDR2 is YYEKEE in the germline V gene (reference sequence). The CDR3 is 16 residues long. For the CDR3, the DNA is TGTGCCAGCAGCCAGGAATTGGGATCAAGGGGAAACACCATATATTTT. It specifies CASSQELGSRGNTIYF.

This clone has just one count. The chain recombines TRBV28 with TRBJ2-7; unclear D gene. V was pared by 5 bases and J by 3 bases, with 14 bases between. Germline-derived CDR1 and CDR2 are MDHEN and SYDVKM. This CDR3 is 14 amino acids long. CDR3 DNA: TGTGCCAGCAGTCCCGTACCCCCAGACTACGAGCAGTACTTC. It is translated as CASSPVPPDYEQYF.

This rearrangement joins TRBV7-2 to TRBJ1-5, with D perhaps matching TRBD1 (5 bases). The CDR3 extends over 16 amino acids. Germline assignment: CDR1 SGHTA and CDR2 FQGNSA. Trimming stripped 3 bases from V and 6 bases from J, with 18 bases between. This chain's CDR3 is CASSFDTGQRGQPQHF. The CDR3 nucleotides read TGTGCCAGCAGCTTTGATACGGGCCAGAGGGGTCAGCCCCAGCATTTT.

V gene TRBV5-1 combines with J gene TRBJ2-4, with D perhaps matching TRBD2 (5 bases). V lost 6 bases, J lost 4 bases, and 14 bases lay in between. This CDR3 has 14 residues. CDR1 is SGHRS and CDR2 is YFSETQ in the germline V gene. The DNA of the CDR3 is TGCGCCAGCATGGGCACGTCGGGAAAAAACATTCAGTACTTC. This translates into CASMGTSGKNIQYF.

V usage is TRBV6-2 or TRBV6-3 and J usage is TRBJ2-1; TRBD2 is a possible D gene (6 bases). Trimming stripped 6 bases from V and 2 bases from J, with 14 bases between. The V gene's germline CDR1 is MNHEY and CDR2 SVGEGT. The CDR3 runs to 15 residues. The CDR3 DNA reads as TGTGCCAGCAGCATCGGGACTCCCACCTACAATGAGCAGTTCTTC. Encoded protein: CASSIGTPTYNEQFF.

The chain has TRBV11-3 and TRBJ2-2, with D possibly matching TRBD1 (6 bases). The germline CDR1 and CDR2 sequences are SGHNT and YENEEA. V lost 7 bases, J lost 7 bases, and 16 bases lay in between. This CDR3 is built from 14 residues. The CDR3 protein is CASTVGQKGGELFF. The CDR3 nucleotides read TGTGCCAGCACCGTCGGACAGAAGGGCGGGGAGCTGTTTTTT.